Described below is a single T cell receptor beta chain sequence and its context. Its antigen is still unknown. The data were obtained in a study of monozygotic twins with inflammatory bowel disease. Samples each yielded cDNA through eight separate reactions. TCRdb derives one entry per CDR3 protein from the 5' RACE reads, leaving out DNA. The sample table sets out about 330,000 distinct CDR3 sequences. Germline V gene lookup returns CDR1 DFQATT and CDR2 SNEGSKA (reference sequence). The CDR3 has 12 residues. Study-wide points: In these data, no single strong IBD-associated signal or clonotype received support. TCRbeta diversity (inverse Simpson) was lower in IBD patients than in healthy co-twins.

V usage is TRBV20-1 and J usage is TRBJ2-5; TCRdb's D call of TRBD1 is untestable without DNA. The sequencing input was blood. The clonotype comes from a human donor with ulcerative colitis or Crohn's disease, or a healthy co-twin of an affected twin (not recorded which). Here the CDR3 reads CSAQGAQETQYF.